A selection of T cell receptor beta chains follows, all from one sample in a study of PD-1 blockade in classical Hodgkin lymphoma. Repertoires were generated with immunoSEQ multiplex PCR, while TCRdb's copy carries only in-frame clones and drops some. The data hold roughly 15,000 clones, with approximately 69% observed a single time. Sequenced material: peripheral blood mononuclear cells (PBMCs), taken before the second cycle of nivolumab. The receptors shown here come from a human donor with classical Hodgkin lymphoma. CDR3s include the opening cysteine and the closing phenylalanine or tryptophan. A D gene is named only where the DNA matches it firmly. Size values are once, few and many counts, or a class for expanded clones, and some rows have none.

>TRBD2|TRBV9|.|TRBJ2-1
TGTGCCAGCAGCGTAGGCCATAGCGGGAGTATTAATGAGCAGTTCTTC
CASSVGHSGSINEQFF
>.|TRBV28|.|TRBJ1-1
TGTGCCAGCAGTTTATTGGGGCAAGCTGAAGCTTTCTTT
CASSLLGQAEAFF
>TRBD1|TRBV16|.|TRBJ2-7
TGTGCCAGCAGCCAATCGGGGGGACAGGGGTACGAGCAGTACTTC
CASSQSGGQGYEQYF
>TRBD1|TRBV2|.|TRBJ1-2
TGTGCCAGCAGAACCGGGACAGGGGTTGCCTATGGCTACACCTTC
CASRTGTGVAYGYTF
>.|TRBV4-2|once|TRBJ2-7
TGTGCCAGCAGCCCTAGACAGAAACTATACGAGCAGTACTTC
CASSPRQKLYEQYF
>TRBD2|TRBV27|.|TRBJ2-7
TGTGCCAGCAGCCCTGGGACTAGATTGTCCTACGAGCAGTACTTC
CASSPGTRLSYEQYF
>.|TRBV6-6|.|TRBJ2-7
TGTGCCAGCAGTTACTCAACCGGATCTGGCTACGAGCAGTACTTC
CASSYSTGSGYEQYF
>TRBD2|TRBV29-1|.|TRBJ2-3
TGCAGCGTCATGGGACTAGCGGGATTAGATACGCAGTATTTT
CSVMGLAGLDTQYF
>TRBD1|TRBV28|.|TRBJ2-7
TGTGCCAGCAGTTCGACCGGGACAGGGTTCCCCTACGAGCAGTACTTC
CASSSTGTGFPYEQYF
>TRBD1|TRBV5-4|.|TRBJ1-1
TGTGCCAGCAGCCCAGGACAGGCTTTGAACACTGAAGCTTTCTTT
CASSPGQALNTEAFF